This TCR beta chain was recorded in a study of blood T cell repertoires in COVID-19. On the study more broadly: Samples came from the United States, Italy and Spain, spanning acute and convalescent COVID-19.

The J segment lost 3 bases and the V segment lost 5 bases, leaving 11 bases of the junction unmatched. The CDR3 consists of 18 residues. Germline assignment: CDR1 SGHTA and CDR2 FQGNSA. Authors' methods: Amplifying reference gene primers gave estimates of nucleated cell counts. The data were produced by immunoSEQ multiplex PCR, yet TCRdb's version contains in-frame clones alone and is incomplete. The DNA gave D and trimming, while V, J and clone size come from that table. The sample records 350,000 to 500,000 clones, 70% to 90% being singletons. The sample taken for sequencing was PBMCs or T cells enriched from blood (not recorded which). The TCR comes from a young woman who had been exposed to COVID-19. This sequence joins TRBV7-2 and TRBJ2-5; TRBD2 matches at 14 bases. The CDR3 loop reads CASSRPGLAGASKETQYF. The CDR3 coding sequence is TGTGCCAGCAGCCGGCCGGGACTAGCGGGGGCCTCAAAAGAGACCCAGTACTTC.